This T cell receptor (beta chain) was sequenced in a study of control samples from healthy donors and cancer patients. Between the trimmed V and J ends, which lost 6 bases and 4 bases, there was a span of 13 bases. This CDR3 spans 14 amino acids. Germline V gives CDR1 MNHEY, CDR2 SMNVEV (reference sequence). Sequencing used immunoSEQ multiplex PCR; TCRdb keeps in-frame clones, though not all of them. The sample has under 450,000 clones, 75% to 95% seen once; the top ten hold approximately 6.3%. The chain employs TRBV27 and TRBJ1-5; maybe TRBD1 (6 bases). Sample: PBMCs. The TCR originated in a man between 35 and 55 years old with head and neck cancer. The CDR3 DNA sequence: TGTGCCAGCAGAATAGGGGGTTCGAATCAGCCCCAGCATTTT. Translating gives CASRIGGSNQPQHF.